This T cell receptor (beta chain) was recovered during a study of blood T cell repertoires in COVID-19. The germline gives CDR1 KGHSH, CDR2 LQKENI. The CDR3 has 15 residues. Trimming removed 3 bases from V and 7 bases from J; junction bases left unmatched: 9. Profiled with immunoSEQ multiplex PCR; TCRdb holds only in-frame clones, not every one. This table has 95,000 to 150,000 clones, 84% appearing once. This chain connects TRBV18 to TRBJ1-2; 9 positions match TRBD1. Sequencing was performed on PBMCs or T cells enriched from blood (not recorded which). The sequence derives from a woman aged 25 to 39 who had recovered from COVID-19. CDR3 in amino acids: CASSPFKQGAGGYTF. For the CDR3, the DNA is TGTGCCAGCTCACCTTTTAAACAGGGGGCTGGTGGCTACACCTTC.